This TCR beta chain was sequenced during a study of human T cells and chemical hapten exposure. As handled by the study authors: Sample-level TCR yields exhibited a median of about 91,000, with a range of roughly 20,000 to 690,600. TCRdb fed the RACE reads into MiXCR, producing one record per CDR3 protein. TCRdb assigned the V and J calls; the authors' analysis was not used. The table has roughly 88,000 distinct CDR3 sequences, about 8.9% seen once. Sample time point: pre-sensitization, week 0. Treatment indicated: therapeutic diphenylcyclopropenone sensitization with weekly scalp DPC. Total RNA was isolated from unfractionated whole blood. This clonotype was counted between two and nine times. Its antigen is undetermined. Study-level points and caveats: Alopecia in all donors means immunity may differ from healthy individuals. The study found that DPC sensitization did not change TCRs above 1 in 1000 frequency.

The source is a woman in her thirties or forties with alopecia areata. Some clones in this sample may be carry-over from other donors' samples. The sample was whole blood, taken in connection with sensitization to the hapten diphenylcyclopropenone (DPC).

This CDR3 is CASSQGKVGTPSTDTQYF. CDR3 in DNA: TGTGCCAGCAGCCAAGGAAAGGTCGGGACTCCCTCCACAGATACGCAGTATTTT. This chain connects TRBV3-1 to TRBJ2-3; D is possibly TRBD2 (6 bases). In germline, CDR1 is LGHDT, CDR2 YNNKEL (reference sequence). This CDR3 is 18 amino acids long. With 1 base removed from V and 2 bases from J, the gap between germline ends came to 19 bases.